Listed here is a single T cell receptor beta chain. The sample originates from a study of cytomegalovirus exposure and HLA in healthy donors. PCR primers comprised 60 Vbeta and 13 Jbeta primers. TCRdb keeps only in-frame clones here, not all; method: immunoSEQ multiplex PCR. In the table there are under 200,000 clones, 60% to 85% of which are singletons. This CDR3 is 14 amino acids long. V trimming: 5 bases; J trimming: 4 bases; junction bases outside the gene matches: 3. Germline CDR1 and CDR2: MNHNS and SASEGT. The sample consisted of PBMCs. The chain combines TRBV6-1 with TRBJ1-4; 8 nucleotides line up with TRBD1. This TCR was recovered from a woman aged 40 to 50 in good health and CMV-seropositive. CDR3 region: CASSYDRGNEKLFF. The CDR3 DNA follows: TGTGCCAGCAGTTATGACAGGGGTAATGAAAAACTGTTTTTT.